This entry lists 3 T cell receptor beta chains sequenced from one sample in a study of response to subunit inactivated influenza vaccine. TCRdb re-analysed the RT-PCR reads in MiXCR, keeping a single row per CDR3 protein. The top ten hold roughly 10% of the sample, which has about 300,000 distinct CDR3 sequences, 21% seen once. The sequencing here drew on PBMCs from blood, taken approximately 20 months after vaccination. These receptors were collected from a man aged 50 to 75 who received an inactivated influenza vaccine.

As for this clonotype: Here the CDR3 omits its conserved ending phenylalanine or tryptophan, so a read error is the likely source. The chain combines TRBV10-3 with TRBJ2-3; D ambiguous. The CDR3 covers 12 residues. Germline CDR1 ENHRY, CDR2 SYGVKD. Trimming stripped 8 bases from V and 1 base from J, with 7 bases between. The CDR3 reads CAISLGTDTQYS. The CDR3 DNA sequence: TGTGCCATCTCCCTCGGCACAGATACGCAGTATTCT.

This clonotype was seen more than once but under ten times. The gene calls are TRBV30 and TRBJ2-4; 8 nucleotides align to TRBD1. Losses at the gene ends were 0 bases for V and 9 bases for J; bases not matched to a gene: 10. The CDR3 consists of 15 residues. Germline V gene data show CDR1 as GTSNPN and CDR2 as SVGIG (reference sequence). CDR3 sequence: CAWSVSLRQGTIQYF. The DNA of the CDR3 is TGTGCCTGGAGTGTATCCCTCCGACAGGGGACCATTCAGTACTTC.

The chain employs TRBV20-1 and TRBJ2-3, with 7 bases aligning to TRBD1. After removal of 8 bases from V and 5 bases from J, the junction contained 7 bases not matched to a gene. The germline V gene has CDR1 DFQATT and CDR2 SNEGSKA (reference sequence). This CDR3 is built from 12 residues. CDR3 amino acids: CSLGGWQDTQYF. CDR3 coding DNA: TGCAGTCTAGGGGGCTGGCAAGATACGCAGTATTTT.